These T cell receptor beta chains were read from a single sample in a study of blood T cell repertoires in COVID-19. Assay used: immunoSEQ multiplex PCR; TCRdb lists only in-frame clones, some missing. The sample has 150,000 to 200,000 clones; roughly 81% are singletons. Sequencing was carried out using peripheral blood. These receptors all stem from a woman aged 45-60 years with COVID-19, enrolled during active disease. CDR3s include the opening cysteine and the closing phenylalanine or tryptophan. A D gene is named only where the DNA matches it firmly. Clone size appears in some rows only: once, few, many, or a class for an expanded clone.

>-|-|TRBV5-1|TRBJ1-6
TGCGCCAGCAGCTTGGCCGGGGTTGGTAATTCACCCCTCCACTTT
CASSLAGVGNSPLHF
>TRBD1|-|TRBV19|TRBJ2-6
TGTGCCAGTAGTCCCGGGACAGGGACCGGGGCCAACGTCCTGACTTTC
CASSPGTGTGANVLTF
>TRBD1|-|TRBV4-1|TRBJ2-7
TGCGCCAGCAGCCCCATTGGACAGGCATCCTACGAGCAGTACTTC
CASSPIGQASYEQYF
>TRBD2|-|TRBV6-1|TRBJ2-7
TGTGCCAGCAGTGACCCCGGGACTACCTACGAGCAGTACTTC
CASSDPGTTYEQYF
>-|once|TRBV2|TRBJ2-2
TGTGCCAGCAGTGGAGGGACCGGGGAGCTGTTTTTT
CASSGGTGELFF
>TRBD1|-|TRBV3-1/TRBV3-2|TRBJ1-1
TGTGCCAGCAGCTCCGGACAGGGGGTGGACACTGAAGCTTTCTTT
CASSSGQGVDTEAFF
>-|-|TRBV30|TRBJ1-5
TGTGCCTGGAGTGTACTTAGGGGGAATCAGCCCCAGCATTTT
CAWSVLRGNQPQHF
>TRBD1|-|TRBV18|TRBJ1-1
TGTGCCAGCTCGCTTACAGGGGGAACTGAAGCTTTCTTT
CASSLTGGTEAFF
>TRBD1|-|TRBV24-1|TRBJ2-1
TGTGCCACCAGTGAGACAGGGGGAGGGTACAATGAGCAGTTCTTC
CATSETGGGYNEQFF
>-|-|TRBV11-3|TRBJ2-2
TGTGCCAGCAGCTTAGATATCGGGGTAGGCACCGGGGAGCTGTTTTTT
CASSLDIGVGTGELFF
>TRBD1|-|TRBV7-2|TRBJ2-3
TGTGCCAGCAGCTTAGGAGGGGGCCCAGATACGCAGTATTTT
CASSLGGGPDTQYF
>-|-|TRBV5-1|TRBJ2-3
TGCGCCAGCAGCTTGGCCCTGGGACAAGTCCAAGATACGCAGTATTTT
CASSLALGQVQDTQYF
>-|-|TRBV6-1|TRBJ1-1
TGTGCCAGCAGTGACGCGTCACTCACTGAAGCTTTCTTT
CASSDASLTEAFF
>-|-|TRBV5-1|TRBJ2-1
TGCGCCAGCAGCGAGAGCTCCTACAATGAGCAGTTCTTC
CASSESSYNEQFF
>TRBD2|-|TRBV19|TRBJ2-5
TGTGCCAGTAGTCTGATTAGCGGGGAAGAGACCCAGTACTTC
CASSLISGEETQYF
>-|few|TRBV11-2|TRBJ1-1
TGTGCCAGCAGACGGGGGAGTACAAACACTGAAGCTTTCTTT
CASRRGSTNTEAFF
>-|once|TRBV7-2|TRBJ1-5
TGTGCCAGCAGCTTAGGGAGGAGCAATCAGCCCCAGCATTTT
CASSLGRSNQPQHF
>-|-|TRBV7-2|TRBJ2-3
TGTGCCAGCAGCTTTGGGCAGACAGATACGCAGTATTTT
CASSFGQTDTQYF
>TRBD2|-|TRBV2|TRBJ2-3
TGTGCCAGCATGACCCCTTTGTTTGCGGGGGGCCGCACAGATACGCAGTATTTT
CASMTPLFAGGRTDTQYF
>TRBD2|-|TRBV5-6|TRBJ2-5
TGTGCCAGCAGCCTTGGGACTAGTTCGGAGACCCAGTACTTC
CASSLGTSSETQYF
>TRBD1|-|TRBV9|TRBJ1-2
TGTGCCAGCAGCGTTGCTGAGACAGGGGTCTATGGCTACACCTTC
CASSVAETGVYGYTF
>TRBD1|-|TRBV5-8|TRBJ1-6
TGTGCCAGCAGCTTGAAAACAGGGGTTAATTCACCCCTCCACTTT
CASSLKTGVNSPLHF
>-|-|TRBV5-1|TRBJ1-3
TGCGCCAGCAGCTTAACATCTTCCCAGATCTCTGGAAACACCATATATTTT
CASSLTSSQISGNTIYF
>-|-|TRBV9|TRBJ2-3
TGTGCCAGCAGCGTTGCGGCTGAAGATACGCAGTATTTT
CASSVAAEDTQYF
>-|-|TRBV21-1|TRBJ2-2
TGTGCCAGCAGCAAGAGGACAGCTTACACCGGGGAGCTGTTTTTT
CASSKRTAYTGELFF
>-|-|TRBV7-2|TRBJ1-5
TGTGCCAGCAGCTTAGTGGCCGCGACGGGACAGCCCCAGCATTTT
CASSLVAATGQPQHF
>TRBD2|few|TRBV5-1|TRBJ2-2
TGCGCCAGCAGCTTTAGCGGGGTGAACACCGGGGAGCTGTTTTTT
CASSFSGVNTGELFF
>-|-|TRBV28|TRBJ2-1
TGTGCCAGCATCACGGGGTCACTTCGGAATGAGCAGTTCTTC
CASITGSLRNEQFF
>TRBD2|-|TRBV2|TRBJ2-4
TGTGCCAGCCTAAGGACTAGCGGGGGGCTGGGTTATCAGTACTTC
CASLRTSGGLGYQYF
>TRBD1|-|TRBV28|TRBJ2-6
TGTGCCAGCAGTCAGGTCGGGACAGCCGCCTCTGGGGCCAACGTCCTGACTTTC
CASSQVGTAASGANVLTF
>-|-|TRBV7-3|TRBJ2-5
TGTGCCAGCAGCCCTGAGACTACTCAAGAGACCCAGTACTTC
CASSPETTQETQYF
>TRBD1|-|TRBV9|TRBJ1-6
TGTGCCAGCAGCGTAGGTGGACAGGGTTCTCCCCTCCACTTT
CASSVGGQGSPLHF
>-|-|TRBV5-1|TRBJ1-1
TGCGCCAGCAGCCGGAATAATGGACAGAAGAACACTGAAGCTTTCTTT
CASSRNNGQKNTEAFF
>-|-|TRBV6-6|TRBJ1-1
TGTGCCAGCAGTTACGGGGTGGGGGGTGAAGCTTTCTTT
CASSYGVGGEAFF
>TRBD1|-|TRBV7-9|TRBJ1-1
TGTGCCAGCAGCTCTACCCGGACAGGCGCGAACACTGAAGCTTTCTTT
CASSSTRTGANTEAFF
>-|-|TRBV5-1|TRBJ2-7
TGCGCCAGCAGGGTCTCCTACCCCTACGAGCAGTACTTC
CASRVSYPYEQYF
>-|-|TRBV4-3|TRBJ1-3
TGCGCCAGCAGCCACTCGAGACAGGAAGGGCGAAACACCATATATTTT
CASSHSRQEGRNTIYF